These 29 T cell receptor beta chains came from one sample sequenced in a study of T cell changes during pregnancy in multiple sclerosis. Using immunoSEQ multiplex PCR, the repertoire was profiled, and TCRdb retains in-frame clones only, with some absent. The sample yields tens of thousands of clones, less than 90% seen once. The source was CD4+ T cells from peripheral blood mononuclear cells, collected in the first trimester of pregnancy. The receptors originated from a female donor with multiple sclerosis, enrolled in a pregnancy study.

The gene calls are TRBV28 and TRBJ2-7; the D gene is possibly TRBD2 (6 bases). V lost 6 bases, J lost 6 bases, and 18 bases lay in between. Looked up from germline, CDR1 is MDHEN and CDR2 is SYDVKM. The CDR3 runs to 14 residues. The CDR3: CASRTGSLGGEQYF. CDR3 nucleotide sequence: TGTGCCAGCAGGACCGGGAGCCTCGGGGGCGAGCAGTACTTC.

The rearrangement uses TRBV5-8 and TRBJ2-7, with a weak D call TRBD2 (5 bases). The CDR3 spans 10 residues. From germline, CDR1 is SGHTS and CDR2 YDEGEE. Trimming took 7 bases from V and 6 from J, leaving 8 bases between them. CDR3 loop: CASSRGEQYF. The CDR3 DNA follows: TGTGCCAGCTCCCGGGGCGAGCAGTACTTC.

The V and J genes are TRBV4-2 and TRBJ2-5, with 13 bases lining up with TRBD2. The trim removed 6 bases at V and 4 bases at J, leaving 2 bases unmatched. CDR1 and CDR2 from the germline V gene are LGHNA and YNFKEQ. The CDR3 is made up of 14 amino acids. CDR3: CASSRTSGRETQYF. CDR3 nucleotides: TGTGCCAGCAGTCGGACTAGCGGGAGAGAGACCCAGTACTTC.

This clone counts as medium-sized. The chain has TRBV7-2 and TRBJ2-2; D gene uncertain. CDR3 size: 13 residues. CDR1 SGHTA and CDR2 FQGNSA come from the germline V gene. Trimming stripped 5 bases from V and 3 bases from J, with 7 bases between. The CDR3 loop reads CASSPDYTGELFF. The CDR3 DNA is TGTGCCAGCAGCCCTGACTACACCGGGGAGCTGTTTTTT.

In DNA form, the CDR3 reads TGTGCCAGCAGCCCCCGGGCTAGCGGGGACTACGAGCAGTACTTC. It encodes CASSPRASGDYEQYF. The chain links TRBV7-9 to TRBJ2-7; TRBD2 matches at 9 bases. The germline CDR1 and CDR2 sequences are SEHNR and FQNEAQ (reference sequence). The CDR3 is 15 residues long. The J segment lost 3 bases and the V segment lost 5 bases, leaving 8 bases of the junction unmatched.

The genes are TRBV7-9 and TRBJ2-1, with D possibly matching TRBD2 (5 bases). V lost 8 bases, J lost 0 bases, and 8 bases lay in between. The CDR3 has 13 amino acids. Per germline, CDR1 SEHNR and CDR2 FQNEAQ (reference sequence). CDR3 in amino acids: CASGLSSYNEQFF. CDR3 sequence (DNA): TGTGCCAGCGGACTGAGCTCCTACAATGAGCAGTTCTTC.

V and J are TRBV7-9 and TRBJ1-3; D remains unclear. Looked up from germline, CDR1 is SEHNR and CDR2 is FQNEAQ (reference sequence). The length of the CDR3 is 13 residues. V was clipped by 4 bases and J by 8 bases, with 12 bases between them. The CDR3 DNA reads as TGTGCCAGCAGCTCCGGGCCGGGGTACACCATATATTTT. Residues: CASSSGPGYTIYF.

The CDR3 DNA follows: TGTGCCTGGAGTGGTGGAGGTTCCGGGGGGAAGTTCACTGAAGCTTTCTTT. It specifies CAWSGGGSGGKFTEAFF. The rearrangement uses TRBV30 and TRBJ1-1; TRBD1 might be the D (5 bases). This CDR3 has 17 amino acids. The germline V and J ends were trimmed by 1 base and 4 bases, with 22 bases remaining between them. Per the germline V gene, CDR1 is GTSNPN and CDR2 is SVGIG (reference sequence).

The chain recombines TRBV5-1 with TRBJ2-1, with 7 nucleotides matching TRBD2. Trimming removed 4 bases from V and 8 bases from J; junction bases left unmatched: 6. The CDR3 loop spans 13 amino acids. CDR1 and CDR2 from the germline V gene are SGHRS and YFSETQ. DNA of the CDR3: TGCGCCAGCAGCCGTGTGGGGGGGGATGAGCAGTTCTTC. As protein: CASSRVGGDEQFF.

V usage is TRBV5-4 and J usage is TRBJ1-1; a possible D gene is TRBD1 (6 bases). The germline gives CDR1 SGHNT, CDR2 YYREEE (reference sequence). The V and J ends lost 4 bases and 0 bases respectively, with 10 bases between them. The CDR3 extends over 14 amino acids. The CDR3 DNA reads as TGTGCCAGCAGCAGAGACAGGCTGAACACTGAAGCTTTCTTT. Translating it yields CASSRDRLNTEAFF.

The J gene is TRBJ2-7, the V gene TRBV6-1; TRBD1 is a possible D gene (6 bases). V gave up 6 bases and J gave up 0 bases, with 9 bases separating them. The CDR3 contains 13 residues. Per the germline V gene, CDR1 is MNHNS and CDR2 is SASEGT. In nucleotides, the CDR3 is TGTGCCAGCAGAGGACAGACCTCCTACGAGCAGTACTTC. This codes for CASRGQTSYEQYF.

This chain connects TRBV6-1 to TRBJ1-2, with D perhaps TRBD1 (6 bases). The CDR3 length is 11 residues. The ends were cut back, 8 bases at V and 2 bases at J, with 6 bases in the middle. CDR1 and CDR2 (germline): MNHNS, SASEGT. This CDR3 is CASDRNYGYTF. In DNA form, the CDR3 reads TGTGCCAGCGACAGGAACTATGGCTACACCTTC.

The V gene is TRBV29-1, the J gene TRBJ2-7, with TRBD2 matching over 9 bases. CDR1 is SQVTM, CDR2 ANQGSEA, per germline. The length of the CDR3 is 15 residues. Unmatched junction bases numbered 9, after V lost 6 bases and J lost 0 bases. This chain's CDR3 is CSVRGSSGASYEQYF. The CDR3 region has the DNA TGCAGCGTCCGAGGGTCTAGCGGGGCCTCCTACGAGCAGTACTTC.

V is TRBV4-2 and J is TRBJ2-2; D might be TRBD1 (7 bases). The CDR3 runs to 16 residues. Germline V CDR1 and CDR2: LGHNA, YNFKEQ. Trimming cost V 3 bases and J 1 base, with 12 bases left between them. As DNA, the CDR3 is TGTGCCAGCAGCCAGCAGGGGGGCGGGAACACCGGGGAGCTGTTTTTT. Amino acid sequence: CASSQQGGGNTGELFF.

A single count supports this clone. The rearrangement uses TRBV7-2 and TRBJ2-7, with unresolved D. The CDR3 covers 14 residues. Germline V gene sequence: CDR1 SGHTA, CDR2 FQGNSA. V was pared by 2 bases and J by 1 base, with 9 bases between. DNA for the CDR3: TGTGCCAGCAGCTTATCGGTCGGTTCCTACGAGCAGTACTTC. This codes for CASSLSVGSYEQYF. Using reference TRBV7-2 and TRBJ2-7 for the parts outside the CDR3, the full variable domain is GAGVSQSPSNKVTEKGKDVELRCDPISGHTALYWYRQSLGQGLEFLIYFQGNSAPDKSGLPSDRFSAERTGGSVSTLTIQRTQQEDSAVYLCASSLSVGSYEQYFGPGTRLTVT.

The chain has TRBV5-1 and TRBJ2-7; D gene uncertain. CDR1 is SGHRS, CDR2 YFSETQ, per germline. The V and J ends lost 1 base and 0 bases respectively, with 8 bases between them. This CDR3 region has 14 residues. CDR3 region: CASSLQASSYEQYF. CDR3 DNA sequence: TGCGCCAGCAGCTTGCAAGCGAGCTCCTACGAGCAGTACTTC.

J is TRBJ2-7 and V is TRBV7-2, with 10 positions matching TRBD2. This CDR3 is built from 18 residues. The junction had 17 bases not matched to a gene; V was cut back by 5 bases and J by 4 bases. Per the germline V gene, CDR1 is SGHTA and CDR2 is FQGNSA. CDR3 sequence (DNA): TGTGCCAGCAGCGTTACAGGGGTACTAGCGGGAACGCCTTACGAGCAGTACTTC. This codes for CASSVTGVLAGTPYEQYF. The full variable domain, rest sourced from reference TRBV7-2 and TRBJ2-7, is GAGVSQSPSNKVTEKGKDVELRCDPISGHTALYWYRQSLGQGLEFLIYFQGNSAPDKSGLPSDRFSAERTGGSVSTLTIQRTQQEDSAVYLCASSVTGVLAGTPYEQYFGPGTRLTVT.

The chain couples TRBV4-1 to TRBJ2-6; 9 nucleotides align to TRBD2. The CDR3 covers 18 residues. V was clipped by 3 bases and J by 2 bases; unmatched bases: 8. Germline CDR1 is MGHRA and CDR2 is YSYEKL. CDR3 residues: CASSQIAGERTGANVLTF. CDR3 DNA: TGCGCCAGCAGCCAGATAGCGGGAGAAAGGACTGGGGCCAACGTCCTGACTTTC.

The genes are TRBV28 and TRBJ1-5, with 8 bases matching TRBD1. After removal of 7 bases from V and 0 bases from J, the junction contained 14 bases not matched to a gene. CDR3 length: 18 amino acids. Germline CDR1 MDHEN, CDR2 SYDVKM. DNA for the CDR3: TGTGCCAGCACCCCCCCTCCCAGGGGGCTTTATAGCAATCAGCCCCAGCATTTT. Protein product: CASTPPPRGLYSNQPQHF.

The rearrangement links TRBV28 to TRBJ2-2; TRBD1 matches at 8 bases. The CDR3 loop spans 17 amino acids. Unmatched junction bases numbered 9, after V lost 4 bases and J lost 2 bases. In germline, CDR1 is MDHEN, CDR2 SYDVKM. CDR3 region: CASSSFWTGSNTGELFF. The CDR3, as DNA: TGTGCCAGCAGTTCTTTTTGGACAGGGAGTAACACCGGGGAGCTGTTTTTT.

The V call is TRBV28, the J call TRBJ1-5; D unclear. The CDR3 consists of 12 residues. From germline, CDR1 is MDHEN and CDR2 SYDVKM. Trimming took off 7 bases at V and 3 bases at J, with 7 bases between the two ends. CDR3 sequence: CASKALNQPQHF. The CDR3 nucleotides are TGTGCCAGCAAAGCTCTCAATCAGCCCCAGCATTTT.

The chain combines TRBV19 with TRBJ2-7, with 8 bases that match TRBD2. CDR3 length: 13 amino acids. CDR1 and CDR2 from the germline V gene are LNHDA and SQIVND (reference sequence). The J segment lost 5 bases and the V segment lost 7 bases, leaving 7 bases of the junction unmatched. CDR3 in amino acids: CASTVPGLDEQYF. The CDR3 DNA is TGTGCCAGTACCGTCCCGGGACTAGACGAGCAGTACTTC.

V usage is TRBV2 and J usage is TRBJ1-2, with 9 bases lining up with TRBD1. Germline CDR1 reads SNHLY; CDR2 reads FYNNEI. The trim removed 6 bases at V and 8 bases at J, leaving 10 bases unmatched. This CDR3 has 14 amino acids. The CDR3 nucleotides are TGTGCCAGCAGCGGGCTAACAGGGGGCCAGGGCTACACCTTC. Protein: CASSGLTGGQGYTF.

The J gene is TRBJ1-1, the V gene TRBV29-1; 10 positions match TRBD1. The CDR3 runs 13 residues. Looked up from germline, CDR1 is SQVTM and CDR2 is ANQGSEA. The V segment lost 7 bases and the J segment 4 bases; nucleotides outside the gene matches: 6. CDR3 protein: CSADRGRSTEAFF. As DNA, the CDR3 is TGCAGCGCGGACAGGGGGAGGAGCACTGAAGCTTTCTTT.

CDR3 sequence: CASSLVALGTGELFF. For the CDR3, the DNA is TGTGCCAGCAGCTTAGTAGCGTTGGGTACCGGGGAGCTGTTTTTT. This chain joins TRBV7-8 and TRBJ2-2, with a weak D call TRBD2 (5 bases). CDR1 SGHVS and CDR2 FQNEAQ come from the germline V gene. V dropped 1 base and J dropped 5 bases, with 11 bases sitting between them. The CDR3 covers 15 residues.

This clone was observed a few times. The J gene is TRBJ2-1, the V gene TRBV4-2; 8 nucleotides line up with TRBD2. V was clipped by 2 bases and J by 0 bases; unmatched bases: 6. Germline V gene data show CDR1 as LGHNA and CDR2 as YNFKEQ. The CDR3 totals 17 residues. The CDR3 bases are TGTGCCAGCAGCCAATTCACGAGCGGGAGCTCCTACAATGAGCAGTTCTTC. Its translation is CASSQFTSGSSYNEQFF.

The J gene is TRBJ2-1, the V gene TRBV18; perhaps TRBD1 as D (6 bases). The CDR3 totals 15 residues. V was trimmed by 4 bases and J by 5 bases, leaving 15 bases between them. The germline V gene has CDR1 KGHSH and CDR2 LQKENI. CDR3 nucleotide sequence: TGTGCCAGCTCACTACGACAGGTTATAGACAATGAGCAGTTCTTC. This encodes CASSLRQVIDNEQFF.

This clone has just one count. This rearrangement joins TRBV11-2 to TRBJ2-2; TRBD1 agrees at 8 bases. This CDR3 has 15 residues. V was pared by 6 bases and J by 4 bases, with 7 bases of the junction left unmatched. Germline V CDR1 and CDR2: SGHAT, FQNNGV. Here the CDR3 DNA reads TGTGCCAGCAGGGCAGGGGGCTCGGGCACCGGGGAGCTGTTTTTT. It yields the protein CASRAGGSGTGELFF.

V and J are TRBV19 and TRBJ1-1; the D is unclear. Trimming took 7 bases from V and 0 from J, leaving 15 bases between them. The CDR3 sequence is 15 residues long. Germline V lookup: CDR1 LNHDA, CDR2 SQIVND (reference sequence). CDR3 DNA: TGTGCCAGTACCCCCCGCCGAGTTCTGAACACTGAAGCTTTCTTT. Amino acids: CASTPRRVLNTEAFF. The entire variable domain, with the rest obtained from reference TRBV19 and TRBJ1-1, is as follows: DGGITQSPKYLFRKEGQNVTLSCEQNLNHDAMYWYRQDPGQGLRLIYYSQIVNDFQKGDIAEGYSVSREKKESFPLTVTSAQKNPTAFYLCASTPRRVLNTEAFFGQGTRLTVV.